One sample yielded the 5 T cell receptor beta chains listed below, sequenced in a study. TCRdb redid the calling of the 5' RACE reads with MiXCR, one entry per CDR3 protein. Of tens of thousands of distinct CDR3 sequences in the sample, 28% were seen once. The specimen sequenced was naive CD4+ T cells sorted from blood. This sample's subset: naive CD4+ T cells, CD4+CD45RA+CD25-. The receptors come from a female donor with breast cancer.

The V gene is TRBV5-1, the J gene TRBJ1-2, with 8 nucleotides matching TRBD1. Trimming took 3 bases from V and 8 from J; bases not matched to a gene: 12. The germline V gene has CDR1 SGHRS and CDR2 YFSETQ. The CDR3 has 15 residues. CDR3 in DNA: TGCGCCAGCAGCTCCATCGACAGGGGTGGATGGGGCTACACCTTC. It is translated as CASSSIDRGGWGYTF.

The rearrangement uses TRBV6-2 or TRBV6-3 and TRBJ2-5, with 11 bases lining up with TRBD2. The CDR3 sequence is 15 residues long. The J segment lost 5 bases and the V segment lost 6 bases, leaving 8 bases of the junction unmatched. Germline assignment: CDR1 MNHEY and CDR2 SVGEGT. Here the CDR3 DNA reads TGTGCCAGCAGGGGACTAGCGGTCGCCGTGGAGACCCAGTACTTC. This sequence encodes CASRGLAVAVETQYF.

This sequence joins TRBV6-1 and TRBJ1-2; D might be TRBD1 (5 bases). V gave up 5 bases and J gave up 1 base, with 17 bases separating them. Germline V CDR1 and CDR2: MNHNS, SASEGT. CDR3 size: 16 residues. This chain's CDR3 is CASSQMPGTFNYGYTF. The CDR3, as DNA: TGTGCCAGCAGTCAGATGCCGGGGACGTTTAACTATGGCTACACCTTC.

The V gene is TRBV5-1, the J gene TRBJ2-1; a possible D gene is TRBD1 (5 bases). Trimming shortened V by 0 bases and J by 9 bases, and 7 bases separated the two germline ends. The germline V gene has CDR1 SGHRS and CDR2 YFSETQ. The CDR3 is 12 amino acids. The CDR3 reads CASSLEGVEQFF. The CDR3 DNA reads TGCGCCAGCAGCTTGGAAGGGGTTGAGCAGTTCTTC.

In its sample, this clonotype was seen once. The chain employs TRBV20-1 and TRBJ2-2, with 7 bases that match TRBD2. J lost 1 base, V lost 3 bases, and 2 bases had no gene match. Germline CDR1 reads DFQATT; CDR2 reads SNEGSKA (reference sequence). The CDR3 has 14 residues. The CDR3 nucleotides read TGCAGTGCTAGCAGCGGGGAGAACACCGGGGAGCTGTTTTTT. It yields the protein CSASSGENTGELFF.